The 25 T cell receptor beta chains reported below all come from one sample, sequenced in a study of cytomegalovirus exposure and HLA in healthy donors. Profiled with immunoSEQ multiplex PCR; TCRdb holds only in-frame clones, not every one. The data show about 170,000 clones, with about 90% seen just once and about 9.3% held by the top ten. Sequenced sample: PBMCs. These receptors all stem from a woman aged 18 to 35 in good health and CMV-seropositive.

This sequence joins TRBV2 and TRBJ2-5, with D tentatively TRBD2 (5 bases). Germline V CDR1 and CDR2: SNHLY, FYNNEI. The CDR3 totals 16 residues. Trimming shortened V by 1 base and J by 2 bases, and 14 bases separated the two germline ends. The CDR3: CASSEGGINWQETQYF. The CDR3 DNA reads TGTGCCAGCAGTGAAGGAGGGATCAACTGGCAAGAGACCCAGTACTTC.

This clone has just one count. The CDR3 is CASSPGTGGRQPQHF. Written as DNA, the CDR3 is TGTGCCAGCAGTCCCGGGACAGGGGGTAGGCAGCCCCAGCATTTT. The chain employs TRBV6-5 and TRBJ1-5, with 11 bases that match TRBD1. Losses at the gene ends were 5 bases for V and 7 bases for J; bases not matched to a gene: 7. CDR1 is MNHEY and CDR2 is SVGAGI in the germline V gene. This CDR3 is 15 amino acids long.

The chain carries TRBV2 and TRBJ2-7; 10 bases are shared with TRBD1. The germline CDR1 and CDR2 sequences are SNHLY and FYNNEI. CDR3 size: 14 residues. With V trimmed by 3 bases and J by 3 bases, 2 bases remained unmatched. The CDR3 coding sequence is TGTGCCAGCAGTGAGGGACAGGGGCTCTACGAGCAGTACTTC. Amino acid sequence: CASSEGQGLYEQYF.

The CDR3 bases are TGTGCCAGCGCTAGCGTAACCTACGAGCAGTACTTC. Amino acid sequence: CASASVTYEQYF. The chain links TRBV11-2 to TRBJ2-7; D perhaps matches TRBD2 (6 bases). The V end lost 8 bases, the J end lost 2 bases, and 10 bases lay between the germline ends. This CDR3 comprises 12 residues. Germline values: CDR1 SGHAT, CDR2 FQNNGV.

The chain couples TRBV4-2 to TRBJ2-3; 12 nucleotides match TRBD2. The ends lost 4 bases at V and 3 bases at J; junction bases unmatched: 14. The CDR3 sequence is 19 residues long. Germline CDR1 LGHNA, CDR2 YNFKEQ. The CDR3 loop is CASSLEPSGRASRTDTQYF. Here the CDR3 DNA reads TGTGCCAGCAGCCTCGAACCTAGCGGGAGGGCCTCTAGGACAGATACGCAGTATTTT.

This clone was counted only a few times. V usage is TRBV11-2 and J usage is TRBJ2-7, with D unclear. The CDR3 consists of 13 residues. Germline CDR1 is SGHAT and CDR2 is FQNNGV. Trimming left V 0 bases short and J 7 bases short, with 10 bases between. This chain's CDR3 is CASSLESVLEQYF. CDR3 DNA sequence: TGTGCCAGCAGCTTAGAATCCGTCCTGGAGCAGTACTTC.

The chain is built from TRBV9 and TRBJ2-7, with D possibly matching TRBD2 (5 bases). This CDR3 has 14 amino acids. Between the trimmed V and J ends, which lost 0 bases and 5 bases, there was a span of 12 bases. CDR1 is SGDLS and CDR2 is YYNGEE in the germline V gene. The CDR3 region is CASSVDGIVNEQYF. CDR3 nucleotides: TGTGCCAGCAGCGTAGACGGGATCGTCAACGAGCAGTACTTC.

CDR3 loop: CASSPRTSGIHLTGELFF. The CDR3 DNA reads as TGTGCCAGCAGCCCCAGGACTAGCGGGATCCACCTTACCGGGGAGCTGTTTTTT. V gene TRBV7-2 combines with J gene TRBJ2-2, with TRBD2 matching 12 bases. This CDR3 contains 18 residues. J gave up 5 bases and V 5 bases, and 12 bases lay outside the gene matches. Germline-derived CDR1 and CDR2 are SGHTA and FQGNSA. The variable domain in full, completed from reference TRBV7-2 and TRBJ2-2, reads GAGVSQSPSNKVTEKGKDVELRCDPISGHTALYWYRQSLGQGLEFLIYFQGNSAPDKSGLPSDRFSAERTGGSVSTLTIQRTQQEDSAVYLCASSPRTSGIHLTGELFFGEGSRLTVL.

V is TRBV5-4 and J is TRBJ2-7; 9 bases fit TRBD1. With V trimmed by 1 base and J by 5 bases, 7 bases remained unmatched. The CDR3 totals 15 residues. Looked up from germline, CDR1 is SGHNT and CDR2 is YYREEE (reference sequence). This chain's CDR3 is CASSLKQGARDEQYF. The CDR3, as DNA: TGTGCCAGCAGCTTGAAACAGGGGGCTCGAGACGAGCAGTACTTC.

The V and J genes are TRBV11-2 and TRBJ1-3; D is ambiguous. The CDR3 length is 15 residues. V was pared by 5 bases and J by 0 bases, with 11 bases between. Germline V gene sequence: CDR1 SGHAT, CDR2 FQNNGV. The CDR3 DNA follows: TGTGCCAGCAGCCTAGTTCTCAGCTCTGGAAACACCATATATTTT. Protein: CASSLVLSSGNTIYF.

V and J are TRBV4-1 and TRBJ1-2; D is perhaps TRBD1 (5 bases). Germline assignment: CDR1 MGHRA and CDR2 YSYEKL. This CDR3 contains 15 residues. The V gene lost 0 bases and the J gene lost 2 bases, with 10 bases spanning the gap. The CDR3 spells CASSQELPGNYGYTF. The CDR3 DNA reads TGCGCCAGCAGCCAAGAATTACCAGGGAACTATGGCTACACCTTC.

This chain joins TRBV4-2 and TRBJ1-5, with a weak D call TRBD1 (5 bases). Germline CDR1 reads LGHNA; CDR2 reads YNFKEQ. The CDR3 runs 14 residues. V was trimmed by 4 bases and J by 4 bases, leaving 11 bases between them. CDR3 in amino acids: CASSLSDTNQPQHF. Written as DNA, the CDR3 is TGTGCCAGCAGCCTGTCGGACACTAATCAGCCCCAGCATTTT.

The chain has TRBV6-1 and TRBJ2-7; 9 nucleotides align to TRBD1. This CDR3 spans 14 amino acids. CDR1 and CDR2 from the germline V gene are MNHNS and SASEGT. The V gene end was trimmed by 7 bases and the J gene end by 4 bases; junction bases not matched to a gene: 8. As DNA, the CDR3 is TGTGCCAGCATGGGGACAGGGTGGGGATACGAGCAGTACTTC. It is translated as CASMGTGWGYEQYF.

V is TRBV19 and J is TRBJ2-6; D gene unclear. Germline CDR1 LNHDA, CDR2 SQIVND (reference sequence). Trimming stripped 7 bases from V and 0 bases from J, with 10 bases between. CDR3 length equals 15 residues. DNA of the CDR3: TGTGCCAGTATTTCAGTGAACTCTGGGGCCAACGTCCTGACTTTC. Its translation is CASISVNSGANVLTF. The whole variable domain, filled in from reference TRBV19 and TRBJ2-6, reads DGGITQSPKYLFRKEGQNVTLSCEQNLNHDAMYWYRQDPGQGLRLIYYSQIVNDFQKGDIAEGYSVSREKKESFPLTVTSAQKNPTAFYLCASISVNSGANVLTFGAGSRLTVL.

This chain links TRBV6-4 with TRBJ1-2; D call uncertain. The CDR3 consists of 14 residues. V was clipped by 2 bases and J by 4 bases, with 11 bases between them. Germline values: CDR1 MRHNA, CDR2 SNTAGT. In DNA form, the CDR3 reads TGTGCCAGCAGTGACACGGGAAAACCCTATGGCTACACCTTC. This sequence encodes CASSDTGKPYGYTF.

This chain connects TRBV27 to TRBJ2-1; TRBD1 agrees at 8 bases. From germline, CDR1 is MNHEY and CDR2 SMNVEV (reference sequence). The CDR3 loop spans 14 amino acids. After removal of 5 bases from V and 5 bases from J, the junction contained 5 bases not matched to a gene. The DNA of the CDR3 is TGTGCCAGCAGTAGGGGACAGGCGCACAATGAGCAGTTCTTC. Residues: CASSRGQAHNEQFF.

The V gene is TRBV6-4, the J gene TRBJ1-1, with D perhaps TRBD1 (5 bases). V shed 4 bases and J shed 1 base, with 10 bases lying between them. This CDR3 comprises 14 residues. Germline V gives CDR1 MRHNA, CDR2 SNTAGT. CDR3 coding DNA: TGTGCCAGCAGTGCGAAAGGGGAGAACACTGAAGCTTTCTTT. Protein: CASSAKGENTEAFF.

This clone was detected once. The rearrangement uses TRBV4-1 and TRBJ1-1, with D hard to call. V was trimmed by 3 bases and J by 11 bases, leaving 13 bases between them. CDR3 length: 12 amino acids. CDR1 and CDR2 (germline): MGHRA, YSYEKL. The CDR3: CASSHSLAGAFF. In nucleotides, the CDR3 is TGCGCCAGCAGCCATAGTCTAGCCGGTGCTTTCTTT.

The J gene is TRBJ1-2, the V gene TRBV27; tentative D call: TRBD1 (6 bases). V gave up 7 bases and J gave up 4 bases, with 19 bases separating them. Germline lookup yields CDR1 MNHEY and CDR2 SMNVEV (reference sequence). The CDR3 contains 15 residues. CDR3 residues: CASTLKGDTRYGYTF. In nucleotides, the CDR3 is TGTGCCAGCACCCTAAAGGGGGACACGCGCTATGGCTACACCTTC.

The chain joins TRBV5-1 to TRBJ1-2; D remains ambiguous. The CDR3 extends over 13 amino acids. Germline CDR1 reads SGHRS; CDR2 reads YFSETQ. V lost 4 bases, J lost 4 bases, and 11 bases lay in between. The CDR3 DNA is TGCGCCAGCAGCCTGGAGAGTCCCTATGGCTACACCTTC. Its protein is CASSLESPYGYTF. Full variable domain (rest looked up from reference TRBV5-1 and TRBJ1-2): KAGVTQTPRYLIKTRGQQVTLSCSPISGHRSVSWYQQTPGQGLQFLFEYFSETQRNKGNFPGRFSGRQFSNSRSEMNVSTLELGDSALYLCASSLESPYGYTFGSGTRLTVV.

The chain recombines TRBV7-9 with TRBJ1-1; no clear D. The CDR3 sequence is 15 residues long. Looked up from germline, CDR1 is SEHNR and CDR2 is FQNEAQ (reference sequence). Trimming removed 1 base at V and 5 bases at J, with 14 bases between. CDR3 DNA sequence: TGTGCCAGCAGCTTAGGCCCCGGGGTAGGGACTGAAGCTTTCTTT. This codes for CASSLGPGVGTEAFF. The variable domain in full, completed from reference TRBV7-9 and TRBJ1-1, reads DTGVSQNPRHKITKRGQNVTFRCDPISEHNRLYWYRQTLGQGPEFLTYFQNEAQLEKSRLLSDRFSAERPKGSFSTLEIQRTEQGDSAMYLCASSLGPGVGTEAFFGQGTRLTVV.

This chain links TRBV27 with TRBJ1-3, with no clear D. Trimming pared 0 bases from V and 0 bases from J, leaving 3 bases between. CDR3 length: 14 residues. Germline-derived CDR1 and CDR2 are MNHEY and SMNVEV (reference sequence). CDR3 sequence reads: CASSLSYSGNTIYF. The CDR3 DNA reads as TGTGCCAGCAGTTTATCATACTCTGGAAACACCATATATTTT.

This chain joins TRBV6-5 and TRBJ2-7; a weak D match, TRBD2 (6 bases). With 6 bases removed from V and 2 bases from J, the gap between germline ends came to 17 bases. The CDR3 is made up of 15 amino acids. CDR1 MNHEY and CDR2 SVGAGI come from the germline V gene. The CDR3 loop reads CASSETGTYTYEQYF. CDR3 coding DNA: TGTGCCAGCAGCGAAACCGGGACTTACACCTACGAGCAGTACTTC.

Notes on this clone: This same CDR3 is encoded by further DNA sequences in the sample. The chain uses TRBV6-1 and TRBJ2-5; D is unclear. Germline CDR1 and CDR2: MNHNS and SASEGT. V was clipped by 0 bases and J by 5 bases, with 4 bases between them. The length of the CDR3 is 12 residues. CDR3 nucleotide sequence: TGTGCCAGCAGTGAAGCGCGGGAGACCCAGTACTTC. Amino acids: CASSEARETQYF.

The chain carries TRBV28 and TRBJ2-2; 11 bases are a match to TRBD1. Germline V gives CDR1 MDHEN, CDR2 SYDVKM. The junction had 10 bases not matched to a gene; V was cut back by 8 bases and J by 5 bases. The CDR3 runs to 16 residues. CDR3 DNA: TGTGCCAGCCGGGGATCAGGGACAGGGGGAACCGGGGAGCTGTTTTTT. As protein: CASRGSGTGGTGELFF.